This TCR beta chain was observed in a study of OX40 agonist ivuxolimab in advanced cancers. Background on the study: Hepatocellular carcinoma, melanoma, renal cell or head and neck cancer was diagnosed in the dose-escalation patients. Having had anti-PD-1, anti-PD-L1 or anti-CTLA-4 therapy before was allowed, and over 35% had some. Study-wide results and caveats: Relative to CD4+ cells, CD8+ T cells on average had more expanded clones. Patients with a partial response at 0.1-3.0 mg/kg had among the lowest clonal expansion.

This clone is a singleton in its sample. What it recognizes is unknown. This CDR3 comprises 13 residues. Trimming stripped 2 bases from V and 1 base from J, with 3 bases between. Per the germline V gene, CDR1 is MNHEY and CDR2 is SMNVEV (reference sequence). Generated by immunoSEQ multiplex PCR, the TCRdb table keeps only in-frame clones and is missing some. The sample carries about 58,000 clones, approximately 88% recorded once. The origin of this receptor is an adult with an advanced solid tumor such as melanoma, head and neck, liver or kidney cancer. The rearrangement links TRBV27 to TRBJ2-1; no definite D call. Sequencing was performed on CD4+ or CD8+ T cells sorted from blood, taken in a trial of the OX40 agonist ivuxolimab. The CDR3 loop is CASSLGSYNEQFF. The CDR3 DNA reads as TGTGCCAGCAGTTTAGGTTCCTACAATGAGCAGTTCTTC.